The following is a TCR beta chain sequence with its context. The sample is drawn from a study of blood T cell repertoires in COVID-19. The data were produced by immunoSEQ multiplex PCR, yet TCRdb's version contains in-frame clones alone and is incomplete. The sample yields 350,000 to 450,000 clones, approximately 92% seen once. Residents of 24 US areas, aged roughly 18 to 89 years, made up the participants. Before being deemed recovered, Cohort 3 donors had two negative PCRs, clearance, or symptom resolution. This TCR came from a man in his thirties or forties who had recovered from COVID-19. The sample taken for sequencing was PBMCs or T cells enriched from blood (not recorded which).

The CDR3 here is CASSLRRAVPERPQHF. As DNA, the CDR3 is TGTGCCAGTAGTCTAAGGCGGGCCGTCCCTGAGAGGCCCCAGCATTTT. The rearrangement links TRBV19 to TRBJ1-5; D gene ambiguous. From germline, CDR1 is LNHDA and CDR2 SQIVND (reference sequence). The V end was cut by 5 bases, the J end by 9 bases, with 23 bases between. The CDR3 consists of 16 residues.